This T cell receptor beta chain is from a study of blood T cell repertoires in COVID-19. The data were produced by immunoSEQ multiplex PCR, yet TCRdb's version contains in-frame clones alone and is incomplete. This sample carries under 200,000 clones, about 88% of them seen once, and the ten largest clones take more than 5.5%. Germline V gene sequence: CDR1 KGHSH, CDR2 LQKENI. This CDR3 contains 14 residues. The ends lost 2 bases at V and 5 bases at J; junction bases unmatched: 4. The receptor was isolated from a man aged 50-59 years who had recovered from COVID-19. Sequenced material: PBMCs or T cells enriched from blood (not recorded which). The rearrangement joins TRBV18 to TRBJ2-7, with 9 bases identical to TRBD2. The CDR3 DNA reads as TGTGCCAGCTCACCAGCGGGGGGGTCAAACGAGCAGTACTTC. Translating gives CASSPAGGSNEQYF.